The 21 T cell receptor beta chains below all came from one sample that was sequenced in a study of response to subunit inactivated influenza vaccine. TCRdb itself ran the RT-PCR reads through MiXCR, one entry per CDR3 protein. The profile covers around 580,000 distinct CDR3 sequences, with about an eighth appearing a single time and about 10% taken by the ten largest. Sequences were derived from PBMCs from blood, sampled on the day of vaccination. The receptors stem from a man in his fifties or sixties who received an inactivated influenza vaccine.

The V gene is TRBV29-1, the J gene TRBJ2-7; TRBD1 agrees at 10 bases. The CDR3 consists of 11 residues. V dropped 7 bases and J dropped 5; count of bases not matched to a gene: 2. Germline assignment: CDR1 SQVTM and CDR2 ANQGSEA. The CDR3 DNA sequence: TGCAGCGCCGGGACAGGGGACGAGCAGTACTTC. This codes for CSAGTGDEQYF.

This CDR3 reads CASSLAIEQYF. CDR3 bases: TGTGCCAGCAGCTTAGCGATCGAGCAGTACTTC. The chain is built from TRBV7-2 and TRBJ2-7; D gene ambiguous. This CDR3 spans 11 amino acids. Trimming took off 0 bases at V and 6 bases at J, with 3 bases between the two ends. From germline, CDR1 is SGHTA and CDR2 FQGNSA.

This clonotype was seen more than once but under ten times. The chain combines TRBV6-2 or TRBV6-3 with TRBJ1-5; D gene unclear. The germline gives CDR1 MNHEY, CDR2 SVGEGT. Deletions cut 6 bases from V and 4 bases from J, with 13 bases between. CDR3 length: 14 residues. CDR3 sequence (DNA): TGTGCCAGCAGGCCACTTTACCTTAATCAGCCCCAGCATTTT. Protein: CASRPLYLNQPQHF.

In this sample, this clonotype turned up a few times. The gene calls are TRBV13 and TRBJ2-1; 11 bases fit TRBD2. The CDR3 extends over 12 amino acids. The trim removed 10 bases at V and 6 bases at J, leaving 2 bases unmatched. Germline CDR1 PRHDT, CDR2 FYEKMQ (reference sequence). The CDR3 DNA reads TGTGCCACTAGCGGGGGGCCCAATGAGCAGTTCTTC. This translates into CATSGGPNEQFF.

The chain recombines TRBV5-6 with TRBJ2-6; the D gene is possibly TRBD1 (6 bases). The CDR3 runs 18 residues. V was shortened by 3 bases and J by 2 bases, with 18 bases between the two germline ends. Per the germline V gene, CDR1 is SGHDT and CDR2 is YYEEEE. CDR3 loop: CASSSPGVWVPGANVLTF. The CDR3 nucleotides are TGTGCCAGCAGCTCACCAGGGGTATGGGTACCTGGGGCCAACGTCCTGACTTTC.

This clonotype showed up just a few times. The chain is built from TRBV18 and TRBJ2-7; possibly TRBD2 for D (6 bases). Trimming took 3 bases from V and 2 from J, leaving 11 bases between them. CDR1 and CDR2 (germline): KGHSH, LQKENI. This CDR3 has 14 residues. CDR3 sequence: CASSPNSGTYEQYF. In DNA form, the CDR3 reads TGTGCCAGCTCACCGAATAGCGGTACCTACGAGCAGTACTTC.

This clonotype appeared a few times. V is TRBV28 and J is TRBJ2-7; TRBD1 agrees at 9 bases. The CDR3 runs to 16 residues. CDR1 MDHEN and CDR2 SYDVKM come from the germline V gene. V trimming: 4 bases; J trimming: 6 bases; junction bases outside the gene matches: 13. In DNA, the CDR3 is TGTGCCAGCAGTTCATCCCCGGACAGGGGCCTGGCCGAGCAGTACTTC. Its translation is CASSSSPDRGLAEQYF. Variable domain in full (rest from reference TRBV28 and TRBJ2-7): DVKVTQSSRYLVKRTGEKVFLECVQDMDHENMFWYRQDPGLGLRLIYFSYDVKMKEKGDIPEGYSVSREKKERFSLILESASTNQTSMYLCASSSSPDRGLAEQYFGPGTRLTVT.

This clonotype turned up a few times. The chain employs TRBV19 and TRBJ2-3; 12 bases are a match to TRBD2. CDR3 size: 17 residues. Trimming took 2 bases from V and 0 from J; bases not matched to a gene: 3. Germline CDR1 LNHDA, CDR2 SQIVND (reference sequence). CDR3 residues: CASSISGTSGSTDTQYF. CDR3 nucleotides: TGTGCCAGTAGTATATCGGGGACTAGCGGGAGCACAGATACGCAGTATTTT.

This clonotype occurred many times. The chain is built from TRBV12-3 or TRBV12-4 and TRBJ1-1; tentatively, D is TRBD1 (6 bases). Trimming took 4 bases from V and 4 from J, leaving 10 bases between them. The length of the CDR3 is 13 residues. DNA of the CDR3: TGTGCCAGCAGTTCCAGGGGAGGCACTGAAGCTTTCTTT. Residues: CASSSRGGTEAFF.

This clonotype appeared a few times. The genes are TRBV9 and TRBJ2-3; 10 bases are shared with TRBD1. Germline V lookup: CDR1 SGDLS, CDR2 YYNGEE. J was trimmed by 1 base and V by 4 bases; bases with no gene match: 6. The CDR3 is 16 residues long. The CDR3 bases are TGTGCCAGCAGCCCCCGGACAGGGGGGGGCACAGATACGCAGTATTTT. Translating it yields CASSPRTGGGTDTQYF.

This sequence joins TRBV7-9 and TRBJ2-1; TRBD1 matches at 9 bases. The germline CDR1 and CDR2 sequences are SEHNR and FQNEAQ (reference sequence). This CDR3 comprises 11 residues. The V segment lost 5 bases and the J segment 16 bases; nucleotides outside the gene matches: 6. The CDR3 reads CASSLRDRVFF. CDR3 coding DNA: TGTGCCAGCAGCCTCCGGGACAGGGTTTTCTTC.

The chain combines TRBV7-9 with TRBJ2-5, with 7 positions matching TRBD1. Germline V CDR1 and CDR2: SEHNR, FQNEAQ (reference sequence). J gave up 1 base and V 2 bases, and 4 bases lay outside the gene matches. This CDR3 is 15 amino acids long. DNA for the CDR3: TGTGCCAGCAGCTTAAGGACAGGATTCCAAGAGACCCAGTACTTC. This encodes CASSLRTGFQETQYF.

V gene TRBV10-3 combines with J gene TRBJ2-7; D tentatively fits TRBD1 or TRBD2 (6 bases each). Germline V lookup: CDR1 ENHRY, CDR2 SYGVKD. There are 11 residues in the CDR3. The CDR3 region has the DNA TGTGCATCGGGGGCGGGGTTCGAGCAGTACTTC. Amino acid sequence: CASGAGFEQYF.

This clonotype was counted between two and nine times. The J gene is TRBJ2-2, the V gene TRBV9; possible D gene TRBD2, 6 bases. CDR3 size: 16 residues. The germline CDR1 and CDR2 sequences are SGDLS and YYNGEE. V was pared by 3 bases and J by 4 bases, with 16 bases between. The CDR3 region is CASSAFGGSGTGELFF. The CDR3 nucleotides read TGTGCCAGCAGCGCCTTTGGGGGGTCGGGCACCGGGGAGCTGTTTTTT. Full variable domain (outside the CDR3, taken from reference TRBV9 and TRBJ2-2): DSGVTQTPKHLITATGQRVTLRCSPRSGDLSVYWYQQSLDQGLQFLIQYYNGEERAKGNILERFSAQQFPDLHSELNLSSLELGDSALYFCASSAFGGSGTGELFFGEGSRLTVL.

The rearrangement joins TRBV11-2 to TRBJ1-1, with a possible D match to TRBD1 (6 bases). This CDR3 has 16 residues. Deletions cut 2 bases from V and 5 bases from J, with 18 bases between. Germline V lookup: CDR1 SGHAT, CDR2 FQNNGV. The CDR3 here is CASSLNRVPPGTEAFF. CDR3 DNA: TGTGCCAGCAGCTTAAACAGGGTACCCCCTGGGACTGAAGCTTTCTTT.

This clonotype was recorded a few times. This rearrangement joins TRBV20-1 to TRBJ1-5; a weak D match, TRBD1 (5 bases). Trimming pared 3 bases from V and 5 bases from J, leaving 17 bases between. The CDR3 has 15 amino acids. Germline CDR1 reads DFQATT; CDR2 reads SNEGSKA (reference sequence). The CDR3 sequence is CSARVDSVWDQPQHF. The CDR3 DNA is TGCAGTGCTAGGGTAGACAGTGTTTGGGATCAGCCCCAGCATTTT.

As for this clonotype: At one of its ends the junction is not consistent with the germline gene, which may arise from a read error. This rearrangement joins TRBV5-1 to TRBJ2-7; D is uncertain. CDR3 length equals 11 residues. Germline values: CDR1 SGHRS, CDR2 YFSETQ. CDR3 region: CARSLEREQYF. The CDR3 nucleotides read TGCGCCAGAAGCTTGGAACGGGAGCAGTACTTC.

This clonotype has more than one count but fewer than ten. The V gene is TRBV12-3 or TRBV12-4, the J gene TRBJ2-1, with D hard to call. V lost 8 bases, J lost 5 bases, and 13 bases lay in between. This CDR3 is 13 amino acids long. CDR3 DNA sequence: TGTGCCAGCTACGGAATCCCTCACAATGAGCAGTTCTTC. Translated: CASYGIPHNEQFF.

The J gene is TRBJ1-4, the V gene TRBV15; D uncertain. V shed 3 bases and J shed 6 bases, with 11 bases lying between them. The CDR3 spans 14 residues. Germline lookup yields CDR1 LNHNV and CDR2 YYDKDF (reference sequence). CDR3 sequence: CATSSVSRDEKLFF. The DNA of the CDR3 is TGTGCCACCAGCAGTGTATCAAGGGATGAAAAACTGTTTTTT.

This clonotype was seen only a few times. CDR3 in DNA: TGTGCCAGCAGTTCCCTGGACAGGGTGTGGGAAAAACTGTTTTTT. It specifies CASSSLDRVWEKLFF. This chain connects TRBV12-3 or TRBV12-4 to TRBJ1-4, with TRBD1 identical over 8 bases. V shed 4 bases and J 8 bases; nucleotides not matched to a gene: 9. CDR3 length: 15 residues.

This clonotype occurred a few times. This chain joins TRBV4-1 and TRBJ2-1, with D maybe TRBD2 (6 bases). Germline V lookup: CDR1 MGHRA, CDR2 YSYEKL. The V end was cut by 4 bases, the J end by 8 bases, with 18 bases between. This CDR3 is 15 amino acids long. CDR3 DNA sequence: TGCGCCAGCAGCCTCCGGGACTCCGAACCAGATGAGCAGTTCTTC. It is translated as CASSLRDSEPDEQFF.